The rows below give T cell receptor beta chains drawn from one sample of a study of CD8 T cells in ankylosing spondylitis. TCRdb re-analysed the 5' RACE reads in MiXCR, keeping a single row per CDR3 protein. The table records about 250,000 distinct CDR3 sequences, roughly 32% of them present only once. The sequencing input was blood, either unsorted or a sorted T cell fraction (not recorded which). Receptors were obtained from a male donor with ankylosing spondylitis or in good health (not recorded which). CDR3s include the opening cysteine and the closing phenylalanine or tryptophan. A D gene is named only where the DNA matches it firmly. Clone size, where shown, is once, few, many, or a class for clones that have expanded.

TRBV20-1	-	-	TRBJ2-1	CSARSGGPGRFF	TGCAGTGCTAGGTCGGGGGGCCCCGGGAGGTTCTTC
TRBV5-5	TRBD2	-	TRBJ2-3	CASSLWGRGGTDTQYF	TGTGCCAGCAGCTTGTGGGGGAGGGGAGGCACAGATACGCAGTATTTT
TRBV12-3/TRBV12-4	TRBD2	few	TRBJ2-7	CASTMTGTSDYEQYF	TGTGCCAGCACCATGACAGGGACTAGCGACTACGAGCAGTACTTC
TRBV20-1	-	few	TRBJ1-1	CSARRDRNTEAFF	TGCAGTGCTAGGCGGGACCGCAACACTGAAGCTTTCTTT
TRBV10-3	-	-	TRBJ2-5	CAISESTGSPGQETQYF	TGTGCCATCAGTGAGTCGACGGGCAGCCCAGGTCAAGAGACCCAGTACTTC
TRBV10-3	TRBD2	few	TRBJ2-3	CAIQLAGGLTDTQYF	TGTGCCATTCAACTAGCGGGGGGCCTCACAGATACGCAGTATTTT
TRBV12-3/TRBV12-4	-	few	TRBJ2-3	CASSFAPLGDTQYF	TGTGCCAGCAGTTTTGCCCCACTCGGGGATACGCAGTATTTT
TRBV12-3/TRBV12-4	-	few	TRBJ1-5	CASSGGSGNQPQHF	TGTGCCAGCAGTGGGGGTTCGGGAAATCAGCCCCAGCATTTT
TRBV7-3	TRBD2	-	TRBJ2-1	CASSLLGGGADDEQFF	TGTGCCAGCAGCTTACTCGGCGGGGGGGCCGACGATGAGCAGTTCTTC
TRBV20-1	-	few	TRBJ1-1	CSVDHRNTEAFF	TGCAGTGTAGACCACAGGAACACTGAAGCTTTCTTT
TRBV10-3	TRBD1	-	TRBJ2-6	CAISDLGQLNVLTF	TGTGCCATCAGTGACTTGGGACAGTTGAACGTCCTGACTTTC
TRBV16	TRBD1	-	TRBJ1-4	CASSPWDRGEKLFF	TGTGCCAGCAGCCCCTGGGACAGGGGTGAAAAACTGTTTTTT
TRBV29-1	-	-	TRBJ1-2	CSVPSPGASGYTF	TGCAGCGTCCCGAGTCCCGGGGCGAGTGGCTACACCTTC
TRBV5-1	-	few	TRBJ2-3	CASSLVSSPDTQYF	TGCGCCAGCAGCTTGGTATCGAGTCCAGATACGCAGTATTTT
TRBV10-2	-	few	TRBJ1-2	CASSESKEARGYTF	TGCGCCAGCAGTGAGTCGAAAGAGGCCCGGGGCTACACCTTC
TRBV12-3/TRBV12-4	-	-	TRBJ2-5	CASSPTAGEQETQYF	TGTGCCAGCAGCCCGACGGCAGGGGAACAAGAGACCCAGTACTTC
TRBV11-2	TRBD2	-	TRBJ2-1	CASSFRLAGAYNEQFF	TGTGCCAGCAGCTTTAGACTAGCGGGGGCCTACAATGAGCAGTTCTTC
TRBV20-1	-	-	TRBJ1-1	CSAGEVWDTEAFF	TGCAGTGCTGGGGAGGTCTGGGACACTGAAGCTTTCTTT
TRBV27	TRBD1	once	TRBJ2-5	CASSEPTGGVETQYF	TGTGCCAGCAGTGAACCGACAGGGGGCGTAGAGACCCAGTACTTC
TRBV12-3/TRBV12-4	-	-	TRBJ2-1	CASRPGSKHNEQFF	TGTGCCAGCCGCCCTGGGTCTAAACACAATGAGCAGTTCTTC
TRBV20-1	-	-	TRBJ1-6	CSARDRRTSSYNSPLHF	TGCAGTGCTAGAGATCGGCGGACGAGCTCCTATAATTCACCCCTCCACTTT
TRBV5-1	-	-	TRBJ2-7	CASSLDLRQASHEQYF	TGCGCCAGCAGCTTGGATTTGCGACAGGCGTCCCACGAGCAGTACTTC
TRBV10-3	-	-	TRBJ1-4	CAISGGATNEKLFF	TGTGCCATCAGCGGGGGTGCAACTAATGAAAAACTGTTTTTT
TRBV20-1	-	-	TRBJ2-4	CSAWQGAKNIQYF	TGCAGTGCTTGGCAGGGAGCCAAAAACATTCAGTACTTC
TRBV5-1	TRBD1	-	TRBJ2-5	CASSGGTGGPQETQYF	TGCGCCAGCAGCGGGGGGACAGGGGGACCACAAGAGACCCAGTACTTC
TRBV5-1	TRBD2	-	TRBJ2-5	CASSLGGGPQETQYF	TGCGCCAGCAGCTTAGGCGGGGGGCCCCAAGAGACCCAGTACTTC